The 8 T cell receptor beta chains listed next were all sequenced from one sample in a study of CD8 T cells in ankylosing spondylitis. Their cognate antigens are unknown. General study findings and limits: Characteristic, it appeared, of ankylosing spondylitis blood was a TCR beta motif of fewer than 10 highly homologous variants.

Using its own MiXCR run on the 5' RACE reads, TCRdb lists one record per CDR3 protein. This table holds hundreds of thousands of distinct CDR3 sequences, 12% found once. Sequenced: blood, either unsorted or a sorted T cell fraction (not recorded which). The source of these receptors is a male donor with ankylosing spondylitis.

This clonotype has at least ten counts. The chain recombines TRBV20-1 with TRBJ1-2; the D gene is possibly TRBD1 (5 bases). V gave up 0 bases and J gave up 5 bases, with 19 bases separating them. CDR3 size: 16 residues. Germline lookup yields CDR1 DFQATT and CDR2 SNEGSKA (reference sequence). The CDR3 DNA sequence: TGCAGTGCTAGAGATGGATCGTCGGGGGGTTGGTATGGCTACACCTTC. Its protein product is CSARDGSSGGWYGYTF.

This clonotype was found a few times. The rearrangement joins TRBV6-2 or TRBV6-3 to TRBJ2-7; 10 bases are a match to TRBD1. This CDR3 has 15 residues. Looked up from germline, CDR1 is MNHEY and CDR2 is SVGEGT. V lost 5 bases, J lost 3 bases, and 7 bases stayed unmatched. The DNA for the CDR3 is TGTGCCAGCAGTGCCACGACAGGGGGCCTCTACGAGCAGTACTTC. Protein product: CASSATTGGLYEQYF.

The chain recombines TRBV11-1 with TRBJ2-5, with a weak D call TRBD2 (6 bases). Germline values: CDR1 SGHAT, CDR2 FQDESV (reference sequence). CDR3 length: 18 amino acids. V was cut by 5 bases and J by 0 bases, with 22 bases left in between. CDR3 loop: CASSGQRRGWGNQETQYF. The CDR3 bases are TGTGCCAGCAGCGGTCAAAGGCGGGGTTGGGGTAACCAAGAGACCCAGTACTTC.

This clonotype showed up many times. The chain has TRBV12-3 or TRBV12-4 and TRBJ2-1; tentatively, D is TRBD1 or TRBD2 (5 bases each). The CDR3 loop spans 13 amino acids. V was pared by 5 bases and J by 6 bases, with 11 bases between. The CDR3 sequence: CASSRGPPNEQFF. Written as DNA, the CDR3 is TGTGCCAGCAGTCGGGGCCCGCCCAATGAGCAGTTCTTC.

This clonotype was observed at least ten times. This sequence joins TRBV7-2 and TRBJ1-5, with D possibly matching TRBD1 (6 bases). The germline V gene encodes CDR1 SGHTA and CDR2 FQGNSA. The CDR3 is 13 residues long. V was clipped by 5 bases and J by 5 bases, with 10 bases between them. The CDR3 sequence: CASSRGGDQPQHF. DNA of the CDR3: TGTGCCAGCAGCCGAGGGGGTGATCAGCCCCAGCATTTT.

This clonotype was seen a few times. This chain joins TRBV20-1 and TRBJ2-3; D is unclear. The CDR3 runs to 12 residues. Trimming left V 7 bases short and J 1 base short, with 9 bases between. Germline V lookup: CDR1 DFQATT, CDR2 SNEGSKA (reference sequence). The CDR3 DNA follows: TGCAGTGAAATTAAGCGCACAGATACGCAGTATTTT. Its translation is CSEIKRTDTQYF.

In regard to this clonotype: The junction and the germline gene differ at one end; a read error may be behind it. The chain has TRBV5-1 and TRBJ2-3; 13 positions match TRBD2. Germline lookup yields CDR1 SGHRS and CDR2 YFSETQ. The CDR3 is 16 residues long. CDR3 DNA: TGCGTCAGCAGCTTTGGACTAGCGGGAGAAACAGATACGCAGTATTTT. Residues: CVSSFGLAGETDTQYF.

This clonotype has more than one count but fewer than ten. This chain joins TRBV20-1 and TRBJ2-3; D is possibly TRBD2 (5 bases). Per germline, CDR1 DFQATT and CDR2 SNEGSKA (reference sequence). The V gene lost 2 bases and the J gene lost 3 bases, with 15 bases spanning the gap. This CDR3 is built from 15 residues. The CDR3 protein is CSARRSGLGTDTQYF. The CDR3 DNA is TGCAGTGCTAGAAGGAGCGGATTAGGAACAGATACGCAGTATTTT.